The rows below give T cell receptor beta chains drawn from one sample of a study of TIL therapy for anti-PD-1-resistant metastatic lung cancer. Repertoires were generated with immunoSEQ multiplex PCR, while TCRdb's copy carries only in-frame clones and drops some. The table records tens of thousands of clones, around two thirds of them present only once. Material: blood, obtained at baseline. Receptors originate from a woman between 30 and 80 years old with non-small cell lung cancer. Each CDR3 is given with its conserved first and last residue. The order of the fields is CDR3 protein, CDR3 DNA, D gene, J gene, clone size, V gene. The D gene is left open where the match is weak. Clone size is not always given. Where it is, it says once, few, many or a class for expanded clones.

cdr3_aa: CASSPSGQNTEAFF; cdr3_nt: TGTGCCAGCTCACCATCGGGACAGAACACTGAAGCTTTCTTT; d_call: .; j_call: TRBJ1-1; clone_size: .; v_call: TRBV18
cdr3_aa: CASSERGGTYGYTF; cdr3_nt: TGTGCCAGCAGTGAACGAGGCGGGACCTATGGCTACACCTTC; d_call: .; j_call: TRBJ1-2; clone_size: .; v_call: TRBV6-1
cdr3_aa: CASSPTGNRAEAFF; cdr3_nt: TGTGCCAGCAGCCCGACGGGTAACAGGGCTGAAGCTTTCTTT; d_call: .; j_call: TRBJ1-1; clone_size: .; v_call: TRBV7-7
cdr3_aa: CASSFYNQPQHF; cdr3_nt: TGTGCCAGCAGCTTCTACAATCAGCCCCAGCATTTT; d_call: .; j_call: TRBJ1-5; clone_size: .; v_call: TRBV27
cdr3_aa: CASSIPALRTDDYGYTF; cdr3_nt: TGTGCCAGTAGTATACCCGCACTACGGACGGACGACTATGGCTACACCTTC; d_call: .; j_call: TRBJ1-2; clone_size: once; v_call: TRBV19
cdr3_aa: CASSEVEGRNEQFF; cdr3_nt: TGTGCCAGCAGTGAAGTTGAGGGCCGAAATGAGCAGTTCTTC; d_call: .; j_call: TRBJ2-1; clone_size: .; v_call: TRBV6-1
cdr3_aa: CASSPRPGRGYEQYF; cdr3_nt: TGTGCCAGCAGTCCAAGGCCCGGGAGGGGCTACGAGCAGTACTTC; d_call: TRBD2; j_call: TRBJ2-7; clone_size: .; v_call: TRBV7-9
cdr3_aa: CASSLRGLGQGVRAKNIQYF; cdr3_nt: TGTGCCAGCAGTTTGAGAGGCCTAGGACAGGGGGTTCGAGCCAAAAACATTCAGTACTTC; d_call: TRBD1; j_call: TRBJ2-4; clone_size: .; v_call: TRBV27
cdr3_aa: CASSRAIGDSYEQYF; cdr3_nt: TGTGCCAGCAGCCGTGCTATCGGGGACTCCTACGAGCAGTACTTC; d_call: .; j_call: TRBJ2-7; clone_size: .; v_call: TRBV27
cdr3_aa: CASSLSNLGISKNIQYF; cdr3_nt: TGTGCCAGCAGTTTATCGAACCTTGGGATCTCCAAAAACATTCAGTACTTC; d_call: .; j_call: TRBJ2-4; clone_size: .; v_call: TRBV27
cdr3_aa: CASSSTSGWETQYF; cdr3_nt: TGTGCCAGCAGCTCGACTAGCGGGTGGGAGACCCAGTACTTC; d_call: TRBD2; j_call: TRBJ2-5; clone_size: .; v_call: TRBV7-6
cdr3_aa: CSVESVSSYNEQFF; cdr3_nt: TGCAGCGTTGAAAGCGTGAGCTCCTACAATGAGCAGTTCTTC; d_call: .; j_call: TRBJ2-1; clone_size: .; v_call: TRBV29-1
cdr3_aa: CASSSPDRGSNQPQHF; cdr3_nt: TGTGCCAGCAGCTCACCGGACAGGGGTAGCAATCAGCCCCAGCATTTT; d_call: TRBD1; j_call: TRBJ1-5; clone_size: .; v_call: TRBV7-2
cdr3_aa: CASSVTGSNQPQHF; cdr3_nt: TGTGCCAGCAGTGTAACGGGTAGCAATCAGCCCCAGCATTTT; d_call: .; j_call: TRBJ1-5; clone_size: medium-sized; v_call: TRBV25-1
cdr3_aa: CASSYGRTGWGETQYF; cdr3_nt: TGTGCCAGCAGTTACGGGAGGACGGGCTGGGGAGAGACCCAGTACTTC; d_call: .; j_call: TRBJ2-5; clone_size: .; v_call: TRBV6-5
cdr3_aa: CASSIPGQGETQYF; cdr3_nt: TGTGCCAGCAGTATTCCGGGACAGGGGGAGACCCAGTACTTC; d_call: TRBD1; j_call: TRBJ2-5; clone_size: .; v_call: TRBV5-6
cdr3_aa: CASSPGSLNTEAFF; cdr3_nt: TGTGCCAGCAGCCCAGGGAGTTTGAACACTGAAGCTTTCTTT; d_call: .; j_call: TRBJ1-1; clone_size: .; v_call: TRBV9
cdr3_aa: CASTRGPGGTDTQYF; cdr3_nt: TGTGCCAGCACCCGAGGGCCCGGAGGCACAGATACGCAGTATTTT; d_call: .; j_call: TRBJ2-3; clone_size: .; v_call: TRBV2
cdr3_aa: CASSPQMNEQYF; cdr3_nt: TGTGCCAGCAGCCCCCAAATGAACGAGCAGTACTTC; d_call: .; j_call: TRBJ2-7; clone_size: .; v_call: TRBV6-6
cdr3_aa: CAWTALAGSTDTQYF; cdr3_nt: TGTGCCTGGACCGCCTTAGCGGGTAGCACAGATACGCAGTATTTT; d_call: TRBD2; j_call: TRBJ2-3; clone_size: .; v_call: TRBV30
cdr3_aa: CASSEWYNPGEQYF; cdr3_nt: TGTGCCAGCAGTGAATGGTACAACCCTGGGGAGCAGTACTTC; d_call: .; j_call: TRBJ2-7; clone_size: few; v_call: TRBV2
cdr3_aa: CASLAGRSYNEQFF; cdr3_nt: TGTGCCTCCCTAGCGGGAAGGTCCTACAATGAGCAGTTCTTC; d_call: TRBD2; j_call: TRBJ2-1; clone_size: .; v_call: TRBV30
cdr3_aa: CATPPGQARQETQYF; cdr3_nt: TGTGCCACCCCACCGGGACAGGCGAGGCAAGAGACCCAGTACTTC; d_call: TRBD1; j_call: TRBJ2-5; clone_size: .; v_call: TRBV7-7
cdr3_aa: CAWKSRDTDTQYF; cdr3_nt: TGTGCCTGGAAGTCCAGGGACACAGATACGCAGTATTTT; d_call: .; j_call: TRBJ2-3; clone_size: .; v_call: TRBV30
cdr3_aa: CASSRDRTETQYF; cdr3_nt: TGTGCCAGCAGCCGGGACAGAACAGAGACCCAGTACTTC; d_call: TRBD1; j_call: TRBJ2-5; clone_size: .; v_call: TRBV11-2
cdr3_aa: CASRTPGVSAQGAAFF; cdr3_nt: TGCGCCAGCAGGACACCGGGGGTAAGCGCTCAGGGGGCAGCTTTCTTT; d_call: TRBD1; j_call: TRBJ1-1; clone_size: .; v_call: TRBV10-2
cdr3_aa: CASSYPGTGAETQYF; cdr3_nt: TGTGCCAGCAGTTACCCCGGGACAGGGGCAGAGACCCAGTACTTC; d_call: TRBD1; j_call: TRBJ2-5; clone_size: .; v_call: TRBV6-5
cdr3_aa: CAWSGPGGAREKLFF; cdr3_nt: TGTGCCTGGAGTGGCCCTGGTGGGGCGCGAGAAAAACTGTTTTTT; d_call: .; j_call: TRBJ1-4; clone_size: .; v_call: TRBV30
cdr3_aa: CASSLGLAGEVREQFF; cdr3_nt: TGTGCCAGCAGCTTGGGGTTAGCGGGAGAGGTCCGTGAGCAGTTCTTC; d_call: TRBD2; j_call: TRBJ2-1; clone_size: .; v_call: TRBV5-5
cdr3_aa: CASKYWPDRSNQPQHF; cdr3_nt: TGTGCCAGTAAGTATTGGCCAGATCGCAGCAATCAGCCCCAGCATTTT; d_call: .; j_call: TRBJ1-5; clone_size: once; v_call: TRBV19
cdr3_aa: CSGSGVYEQYF; cdr3_nt: TGCAGCGGGAGCGGGGTCTACGAGCAGTACTTC; d_call: TRBD2; j_call: TRBJ2-7; clone_size: .; v_call: TRBV29-1
cdr3_aa: CASSQAMTGPLSYEQYF; cdr3_nt: TGTGCCAGCAGCCAAGCGATGACGGGCCCCCTCTCCTACGAGCAGTACTTC; d_call: .; j_call: TRBJ2-7; clone_size: once; v_call: TRBV4-2
cdr3_aa: CASSLVSASASNTGELFF; cdr3_nt: TGTGCCAGCAGCTTAGTGTCGGCTAGCGCTTCGAACACCGGGGAGCTGTTTTTT; d_call: .; j_call: TRBJ2-2; clone_size: .; v_call: TRBV7-8